Described below is a single T cell receptor (beta chain) sequence and its context. Its antigen is unknown. Profiled with immunoSEQ multiplex PCR; TCRdb holds only in-frame clones, not every one. Altogether about 110,000 clones are present, over 90% being singletons, with the ten largest covering roughly 3.1%. This sample was included in a study of T cell responses to AZD1222 COVID-19 vaccine. Study-wide results and limits: White British donors predominated, females outnumbered males, and clonal diversity was possibly underestimated.

The CDR3 runs to 16 residues. Trimming removed 1 base at V and 1 base at J, with 12 bases between. Germline V gene sequence: CDR1 MGHRA, CDR2 YSYEKL. The sample in question was peripheral blood, obtained 28 days after the second AZD1222 dose. This receptor was obtained from an adult who received the AZD1222 COVID-19 vaccine. This chain connects TRBV4-1 to TRBJ2-3; D may be TRBD1 or TRBD2 (5 bases each). DNA of the CDR3: TGCGCCAGCAGCCAAGCCCTGGGGCGGGGCACAGATACGCAGTATTTT. Translation gives CASSQALGRGTDTQYF.